This T cell receptor beta chain was observed in a study of molecular identifiers for immune sequencing clone quantification. Broader study findings: Clones that exceeded 20 RNA copies held over 97% of effector molecules, yet under 1% in naive cells. With a barcode shared among identical TCR molecules, highly expanded clone sizes could be underestimated.

CDR3 length: 13 amino acids. CDR1 is DFQATT and CDR2 is SNEGSKA in the germline V gene (reference sequence). V lost 6 bases and J 9 bases, leaving 20 bases between the germline ends. TCRdb ran MiXCR on the PCR reads and lists one entry per CDR3 protein. Of tens of thousands of distinct CDR3 sequences listed, more than 20% were seen once; the top ten hold 0.98%. This clonotype has a count of ten or more. Its antigen remains unknown. The chain recombines TRBV20-1 with TRBJ2-5; D perhaps matches TRBD1 (5 bases). The sequence was collected from a human donor in good health. Some libraries in this study had Jurkat cell RNA spiked in. The sample consisted of naive CD8+ T cells from blood, with Jurkat cell RNA spiked in. Subset in this sample: FACS-sorted CD8+CD4-CCR7+CD45RA+ naive T cells. In DNA form, the CDR3 reads TGCAGTGCCGACCGGCAGGAGCCAGGGTCCCAGTACTTC. Amino acid sequence: CSADRQEPGSQYF.